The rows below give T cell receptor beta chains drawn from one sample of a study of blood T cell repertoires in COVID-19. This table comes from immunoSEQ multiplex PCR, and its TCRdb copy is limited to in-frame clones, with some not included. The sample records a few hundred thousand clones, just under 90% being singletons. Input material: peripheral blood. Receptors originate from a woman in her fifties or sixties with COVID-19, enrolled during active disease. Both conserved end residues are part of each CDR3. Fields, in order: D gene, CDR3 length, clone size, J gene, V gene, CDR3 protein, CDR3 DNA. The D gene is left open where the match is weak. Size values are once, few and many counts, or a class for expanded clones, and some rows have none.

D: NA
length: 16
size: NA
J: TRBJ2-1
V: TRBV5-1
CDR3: CASSLGSAGARNEQFF
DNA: TGCGCCAGCAGCTTGGGCTCGGCAGGGGCGCGGAATGAGCAGTTCTTC

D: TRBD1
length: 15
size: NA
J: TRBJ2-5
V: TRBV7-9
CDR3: CASSHRDRERETQYF
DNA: TGTGCCAGCAGCCACCGGGACAGGGAGCGAGAGACCCAGTACTTC

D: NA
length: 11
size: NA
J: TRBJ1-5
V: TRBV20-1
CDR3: CSARDSQPQHF
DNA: TGCAGTGCTAGAGATAGTCAGCCCCAGCATTTT

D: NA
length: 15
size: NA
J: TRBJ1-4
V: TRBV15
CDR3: CATSRDPATNEKLFF
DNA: TGTGCCACCAGCAGAGATCCGGCAACTAATGAAAAACTGTTTTTT

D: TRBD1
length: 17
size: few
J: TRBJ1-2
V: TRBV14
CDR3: CASSRVAGTGGSGGYTF
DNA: TGTGCCAGCAGCCGGGTGGCCGGGACAGGGGGCTCTGGCGGCTACACCTTC

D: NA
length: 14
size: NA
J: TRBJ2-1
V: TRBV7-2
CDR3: CASSFQKFNNEQFF
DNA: TGTGCCAGCAGCTTTCAGAAGTTTAACAATGAGCAGTTCTTC

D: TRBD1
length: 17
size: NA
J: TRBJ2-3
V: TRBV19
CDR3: CASSTTRPGQAQDTQYF
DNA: TGTGCCAGTAGTACGACCCGACCGGGACAGGCCCAAGATACGCAGTATTTT

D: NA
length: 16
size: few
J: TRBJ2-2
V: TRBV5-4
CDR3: CASSTRQDKNTGELFF
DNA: TGTGCCAGCAGCACCAGACAGGATAAGAACACCGGGGAGCTGTTTTTT

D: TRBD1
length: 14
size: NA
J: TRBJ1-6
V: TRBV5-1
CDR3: CASSIGQGYSPLHF
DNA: TGCGCCAGCAGTATAGGACAGGGGTATTCACCCCTCCACTTT

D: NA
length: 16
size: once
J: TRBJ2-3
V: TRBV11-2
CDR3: CASSFRPGTSTDTQYF
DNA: TGTGCCAGCAGCTTTCGCCCCGGGACTAGCACAGATACGCAGTATTTT

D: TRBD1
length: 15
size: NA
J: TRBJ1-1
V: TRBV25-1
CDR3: CASSATDRAWTEAFF
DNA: TGTGCCAGCAGTGCAACCGACAGGGCGTGGACTGAAGCTTTCTTT

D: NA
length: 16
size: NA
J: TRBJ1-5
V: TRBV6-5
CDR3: CASSYSRQGIFQPQHF
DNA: TGTGCCAGCAGTTACTCGAGGCAGGGGATTTTTCAGCCCCAGCATTTT

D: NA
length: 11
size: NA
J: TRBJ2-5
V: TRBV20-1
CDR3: CSAPVEAKRYF
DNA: TGCAGTGCCCCCGTGGAGGCTAAACGATACTTC

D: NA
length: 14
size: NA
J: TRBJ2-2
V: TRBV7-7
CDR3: CASSSNPGAGELFF
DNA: TGTGCCAGCAGCTCTAACCCGGGGGCCGGGGAGCTGTTTTTT

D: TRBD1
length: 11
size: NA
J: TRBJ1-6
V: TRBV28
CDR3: CAGTGDRGLHF
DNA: TGTGCCGGCACCGGAGACAGGGGCCTCCACTTT

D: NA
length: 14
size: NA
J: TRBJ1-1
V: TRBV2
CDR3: CASIEDRQNTEAFF
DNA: TGTGCCAGCATTGAGGACAGACAGAACACTGAAGCTTTCTTT

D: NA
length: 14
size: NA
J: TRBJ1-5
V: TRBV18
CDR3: CASSPQRGNQPQHF
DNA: TGTGCCAGCTCACCACAACGGGGCAATCAGCCCCAGCATTTT

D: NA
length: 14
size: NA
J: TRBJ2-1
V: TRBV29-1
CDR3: CSVESGSSYNEQFF
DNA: TGCAGCGTTGAATCGGGAAGCTCCTACAATGAGCAGTTCTTC

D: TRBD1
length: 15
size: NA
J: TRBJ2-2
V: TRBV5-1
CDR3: CASSWGQGAIGELFF
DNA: TGCGCCAGCAGCTGGGGACAGGGGGCGATCGGGGAGCTGTTTTTT

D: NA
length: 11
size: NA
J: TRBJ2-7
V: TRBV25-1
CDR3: CASSFQYEQYF
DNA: TGTGCCAGCAGTTTCCAGTACGAGCAGTACTTC

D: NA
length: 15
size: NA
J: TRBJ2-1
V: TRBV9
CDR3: CASSVGSSGYNEQFF
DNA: TGTGCCAGCAGCGTGGGTTCTTCGGGTTACAATGAGCAGTTCTTC

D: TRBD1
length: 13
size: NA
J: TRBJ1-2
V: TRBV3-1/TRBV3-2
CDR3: CASSQPTGGGSTF
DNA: TGTGCCAGCAGCCAACCGACAGGGGGAGGCTCCACCTTC